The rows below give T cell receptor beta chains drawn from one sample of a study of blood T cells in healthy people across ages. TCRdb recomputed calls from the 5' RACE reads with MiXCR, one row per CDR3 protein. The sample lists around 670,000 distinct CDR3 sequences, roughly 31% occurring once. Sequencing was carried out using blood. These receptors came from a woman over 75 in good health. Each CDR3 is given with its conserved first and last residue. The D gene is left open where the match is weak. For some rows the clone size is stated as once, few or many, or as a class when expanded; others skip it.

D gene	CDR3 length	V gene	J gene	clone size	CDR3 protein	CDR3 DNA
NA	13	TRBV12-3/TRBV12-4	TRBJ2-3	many	CASTDTRADTQYF	TGTGCCAGCACCGATACGAGGGCAGATACGCAGTATTTT
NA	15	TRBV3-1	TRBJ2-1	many	CASSQDSLSYNEQFF	TGTGCCAGCAGTCAGGACAGCCTCTCCTACAATGAGCAGTTCTTC
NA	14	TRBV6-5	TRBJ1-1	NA	CASSYSVLNTEAFF	TGTGCCAGCAGTTACTCGGTCCTGAACACTGAAGCTTTCTTT
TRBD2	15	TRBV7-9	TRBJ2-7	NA	CASSAPPGTNYEQYF	TGTGCCAGCAGCGCCCCCCCCGGGACTAACTACGAGCAGTACTTC
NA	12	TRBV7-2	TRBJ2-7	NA	CASSLEHSGEYF	TGTGCCAGCAGCTTAGAACACTCAGGGGAGTACTTC
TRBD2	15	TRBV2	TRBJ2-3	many	CASSALAGGADTQYF	TGTGCCAGCAGTGCGCTAGCGGGGGGCGCAGATACGCAGTATTTT
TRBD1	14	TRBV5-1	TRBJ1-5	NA	CASSLEGGNRPQHF	TGCGCCAGCAGCTTGGAAGGGGGCAATCGGCCCCAGCATTTT
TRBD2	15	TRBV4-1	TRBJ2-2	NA	CASSLGGTHTGELFF	TGCGCCAGCAGCCTGGGGGGGACCCACACCGGGGAGCTGTTTTTT
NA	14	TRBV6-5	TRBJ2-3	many	CASRLPGVTDTQYF	TGTGCCAGCAGGTTACCGGGGGTCACAGATACGCAGTATTTT
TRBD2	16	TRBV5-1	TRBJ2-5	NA	CASSLRVAGLGETQYF	TGCGCCAGCAGCTTGCGAGTAGCGGGACTGGGAGAGACCCAGTACTTC
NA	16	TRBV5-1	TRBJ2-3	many	CASSLWTRRVADTQYF	TGCGCCAGCAGCTTGTGGACCCGGAGGGTCGCAGATACGCAGTATTTT
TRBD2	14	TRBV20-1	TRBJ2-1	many	CSALAGENYNEQFF	TGCAGTGCTCTAGCGGGGGAGAACTACAATGAGCAGTTCTTC
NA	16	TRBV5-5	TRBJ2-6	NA	CASSLRVPSGTNVLTF	TGTGCCAGCAGCTTGAGGGTTCCCTCTGGAACCAACGTCCTGACTTTC
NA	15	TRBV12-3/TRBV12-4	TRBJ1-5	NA	CASSLASHSNQPQHF	TGTGCCAGCAGTTTAGCTTCCCATAGCAATCAGCCCCAGCATTTT
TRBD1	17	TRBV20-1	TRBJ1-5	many	CSARSPGTGHSNQPQHF	TGCAGTGCTAGGTCCCCCGGGACAGGCCATAGCAATCAGCCCCAGCATTTT
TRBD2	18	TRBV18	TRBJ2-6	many	CASSPLDFGGSGANVLTF	TGTGCCAGCTCACCACTGGATTTCGGGGGGTCGGGGGCCAACGTCCTGACTTTC
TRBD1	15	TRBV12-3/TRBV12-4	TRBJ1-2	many	CASSLNGQGRYGYTF	TGTGCCAGCAGTTTAAATGGACAGGGGAGGTATGGCTACACCTTC
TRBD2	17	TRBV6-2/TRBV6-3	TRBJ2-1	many	CASSKIRTTSVYNEQFF	TGTGCCAGCAGTAAGATTCGTACGACTAGCGTATACAATGAGCAGTTCTTC
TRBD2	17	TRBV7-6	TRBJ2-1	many	CASSLGGGGSSYNEQFF	TGTGCCAGCAGCTTAGGTGGGGGGGGGAGCTCCTACAATGAGCAGTTCTTC
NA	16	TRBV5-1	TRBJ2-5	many	CASSLDPTTNKETQYF	TGCGCCAGCAGCTTGGACCCGACAACGAACAAAGAGACCCAGTACTTC
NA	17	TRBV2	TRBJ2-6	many	CASSESPLSSGANVLTF	TGTGCCAGCAGTGAGTCACCACTTTCCTCTGGGGCCAACGTCCTGACTTTC
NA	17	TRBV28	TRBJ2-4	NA	CASSPPTGDLAKNIQYF	TGTGCCAGCAGTCCCCCGACGGGGGACCTAGCCAAAAACATTCAGTACTTC
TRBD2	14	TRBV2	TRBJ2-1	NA	CASSAVGLAGERFF	TGTGCCAGTAGTGCCGTGGGACTAGCGGGTGAGCGGTTCTTC
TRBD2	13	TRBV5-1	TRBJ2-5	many	CASGREGQETQYF	TGCGCCAGCGGTCGGGAGGGCCAAGAGACCCAGTACTTC
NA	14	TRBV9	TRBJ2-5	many	CASSVGPSQETQYF	TGTGCCAGCAGCGTAGGCCCGTCCCAAGAGACCCAGTACTTC
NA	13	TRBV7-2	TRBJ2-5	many	CASSFSLRETQYF	TGTGCCAGCAGCTTTAGCCTCCGAGAGACCCAGTACTTC
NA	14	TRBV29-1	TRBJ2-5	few	CSATKKGGGDEQYF	TGCAGCGCCACGAAGAAGGGAGGGGGGGATGAGCAGTACTTC
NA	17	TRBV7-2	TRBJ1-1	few	CASSSRTLIGYNTEAFF	TGTGCCAGCAGCTCCAGGACCCTTATTGGGTATAACACTGAAGCTTTCTTT
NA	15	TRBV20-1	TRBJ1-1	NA	CSARTPGRMNTEAFF	TGCAGTGCTAGAACCCCGGGACGGATGAACACTGAAGCTTTCTTT
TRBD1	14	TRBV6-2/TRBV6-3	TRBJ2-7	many	CASSPRDRDREQYF	TGTGCCAGCAGCCCCCGGGACAGGGATCGCGAGCAGTACTTC
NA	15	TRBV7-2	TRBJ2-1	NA	CASSLRGTSYNEQFF	TGTGCCAGCAGCTTGAGGGGGACCTCCTACAATGAGCAGTTCTTC
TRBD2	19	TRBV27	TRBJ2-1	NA	CASSPMSSGGVSSYNEQFF	TGTGCCAGCAGCCCGATGTCGAGCGGGGGGGTCAGCTCCTACAATGAGCAGTTCTTC